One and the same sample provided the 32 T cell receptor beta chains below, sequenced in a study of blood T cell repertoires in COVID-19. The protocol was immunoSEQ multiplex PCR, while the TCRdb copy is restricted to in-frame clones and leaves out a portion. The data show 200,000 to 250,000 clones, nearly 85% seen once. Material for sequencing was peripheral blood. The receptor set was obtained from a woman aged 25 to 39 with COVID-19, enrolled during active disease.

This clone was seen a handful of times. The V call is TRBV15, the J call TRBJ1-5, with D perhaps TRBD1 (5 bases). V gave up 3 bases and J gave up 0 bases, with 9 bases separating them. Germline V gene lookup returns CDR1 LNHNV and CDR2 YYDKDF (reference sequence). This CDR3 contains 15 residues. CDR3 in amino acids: CATSSQGNSNQPQHF. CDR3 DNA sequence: TGTGCCACCAGCAGCCAGGGTAATAGCAATCAGCCCCAGCATTTT.

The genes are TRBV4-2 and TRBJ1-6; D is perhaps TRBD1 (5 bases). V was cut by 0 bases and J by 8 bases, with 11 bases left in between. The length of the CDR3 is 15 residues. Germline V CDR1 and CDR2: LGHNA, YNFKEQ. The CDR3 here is CASSQEWRGDSPLHF. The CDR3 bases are TGTGCCAGCAGCCAAGAATGGAGGGGAGATTCACCCCTCCACTTT.

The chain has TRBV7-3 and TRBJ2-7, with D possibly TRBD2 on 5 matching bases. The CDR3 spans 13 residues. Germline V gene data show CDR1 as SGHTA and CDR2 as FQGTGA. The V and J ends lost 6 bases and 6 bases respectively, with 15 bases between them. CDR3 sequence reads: CASSINSGGEQYF. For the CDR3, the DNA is TGTGCCAGCAGTATTAACTCTGGAGGCGAGCAGTACTTC.

The CDR3 region has the DNA TGTGCCAGCAGCGTCGGACTAGCGGCCCTAAGTTCAGATACGCAGTATTTT. It is translated as CASSVGLAALSSDTQYF. The chain carries TRBV21-1 and TRBJ2-3; the table names TRBD2, a call not compared with the DNA. TRBV21-1 is recorded as a pseudogene. This CDR3 contains 17 residues.

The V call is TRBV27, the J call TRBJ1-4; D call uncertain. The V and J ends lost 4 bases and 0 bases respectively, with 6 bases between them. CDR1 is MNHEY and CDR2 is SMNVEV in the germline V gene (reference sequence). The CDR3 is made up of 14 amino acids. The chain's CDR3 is CASSSVATNEKLFF. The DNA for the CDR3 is TGTGCCAGCAGTTCCGTAGCAACTAATGAAAAACTGTTTTTT.

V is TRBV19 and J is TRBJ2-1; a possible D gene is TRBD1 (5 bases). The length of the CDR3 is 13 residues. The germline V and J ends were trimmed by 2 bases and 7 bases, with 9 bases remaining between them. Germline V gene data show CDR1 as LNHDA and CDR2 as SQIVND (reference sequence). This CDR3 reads CASSITRENEQFF. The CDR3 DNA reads TGTGCCAGTAGTATAACCAGGGAAAATGAGCAGTTCTTC.

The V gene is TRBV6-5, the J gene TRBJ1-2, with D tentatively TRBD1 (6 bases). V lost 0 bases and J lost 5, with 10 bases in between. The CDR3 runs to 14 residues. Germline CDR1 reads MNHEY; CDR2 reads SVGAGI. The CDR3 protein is CASSYSGQQYGYTF. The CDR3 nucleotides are TGTGCCAGCAGTTACTCGGGACAACAATATGGCTACACCTTC.

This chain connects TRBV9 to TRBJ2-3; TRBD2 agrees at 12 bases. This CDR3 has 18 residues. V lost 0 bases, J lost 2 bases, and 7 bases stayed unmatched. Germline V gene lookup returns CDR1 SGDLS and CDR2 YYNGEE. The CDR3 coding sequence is TGTGCCAGCAGCGTAGGGACTAGCGGGAAGGTAGCCACAGATACGCAGTATTTT. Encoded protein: CASSVGTSGKVATDTQYF.

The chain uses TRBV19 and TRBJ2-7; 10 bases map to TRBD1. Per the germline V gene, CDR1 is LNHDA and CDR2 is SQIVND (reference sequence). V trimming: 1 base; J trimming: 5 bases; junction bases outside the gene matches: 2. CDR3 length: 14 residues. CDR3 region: CASSIGGQGDEQYF. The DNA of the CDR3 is TGTGCCAGTAGTATAGGAGGACAGGGGGACGAGCAGTACTTC.

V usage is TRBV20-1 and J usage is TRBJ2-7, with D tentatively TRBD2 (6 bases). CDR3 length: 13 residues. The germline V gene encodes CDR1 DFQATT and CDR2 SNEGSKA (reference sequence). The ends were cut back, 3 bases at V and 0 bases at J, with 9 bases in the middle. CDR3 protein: CSASSGLSYEQYF. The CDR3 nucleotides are TGCAGTGCTAGTAGCGGTCTCTCCTACGAGCAGTACTTC.

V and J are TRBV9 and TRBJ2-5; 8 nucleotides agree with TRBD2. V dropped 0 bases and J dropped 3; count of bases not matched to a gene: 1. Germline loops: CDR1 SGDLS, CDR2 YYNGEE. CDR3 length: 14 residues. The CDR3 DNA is TGTGCCAGCAGCGTAGCCGGGAGGGAAGAGACCCAGTACTTC. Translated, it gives CASSVAGREETQYF. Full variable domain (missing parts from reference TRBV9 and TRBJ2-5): DSGVTQTPKHLITATGQRVTLRCSPRSGDLSVYWYQQSLDQGLQFLIQYYNGEERAKGNILERFSAQQFPDLHSELNLSSLELGDSALYFCASSVAGREETQYFGPGTRLLVL.

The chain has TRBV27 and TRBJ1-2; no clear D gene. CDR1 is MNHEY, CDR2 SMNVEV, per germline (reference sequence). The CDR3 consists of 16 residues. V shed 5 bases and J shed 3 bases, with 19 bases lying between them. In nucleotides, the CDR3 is TGTGCCAGCAGTCGTTCGCTCGGGGAGAGATACTATGGCTACACCTTC. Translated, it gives CASSRSLGERYYGYTF.

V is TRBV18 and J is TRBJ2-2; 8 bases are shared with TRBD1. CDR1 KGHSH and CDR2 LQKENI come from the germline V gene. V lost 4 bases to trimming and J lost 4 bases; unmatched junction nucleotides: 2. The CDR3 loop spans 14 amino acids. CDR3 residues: CASSLGQGTGELFF. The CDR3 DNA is TGTGCCAGCTCACTTGGACAGGGCACCGGGGAGCTGTTTTTT. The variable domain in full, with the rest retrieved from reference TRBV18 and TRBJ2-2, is NAGVMQNPRHLVRRRGQEARLRCSPMKGHSHVYWYRQLPEEGLKFMVYLQKENIIDESGMPKERFSAEFPKEGPSILRIQQVVRGDSAAYFCASSLGQGTGELFFGEGSRLTVL.

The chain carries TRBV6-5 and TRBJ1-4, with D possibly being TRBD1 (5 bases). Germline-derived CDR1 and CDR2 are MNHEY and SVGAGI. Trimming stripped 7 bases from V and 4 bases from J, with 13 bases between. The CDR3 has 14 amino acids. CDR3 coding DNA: TGTGCCAGCAAGGAAAGGGGATTTAATGAAAAACTGTTTTTT. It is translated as CASKERGFNEKLFF.

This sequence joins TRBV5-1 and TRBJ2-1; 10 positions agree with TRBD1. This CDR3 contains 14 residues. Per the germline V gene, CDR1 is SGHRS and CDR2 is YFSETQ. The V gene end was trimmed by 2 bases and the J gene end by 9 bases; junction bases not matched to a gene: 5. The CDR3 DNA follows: TGCGCCAGCAGCTTCGGACAGGGGGAGACTGAGCAGTTCTTC. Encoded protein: CASSFGQGETEQFF.

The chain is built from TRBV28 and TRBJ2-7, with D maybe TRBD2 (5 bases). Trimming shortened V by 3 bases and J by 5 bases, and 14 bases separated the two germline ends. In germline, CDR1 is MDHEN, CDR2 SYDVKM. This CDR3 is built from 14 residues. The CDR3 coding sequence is TGTGCCAGCAGTTTTGGCGGGTCCGTCGACGAGCAGTACTTC. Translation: CASSFGGSVDEQYF.

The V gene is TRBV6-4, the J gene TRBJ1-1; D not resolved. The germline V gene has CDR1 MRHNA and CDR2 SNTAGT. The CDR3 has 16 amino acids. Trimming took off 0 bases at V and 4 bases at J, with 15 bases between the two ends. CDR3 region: CASSDSRLSSGTEAFF. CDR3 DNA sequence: TGTGCCAGCAGTGACTCTAGGTTGAGTTCGGGCACTGAAGCTTTCTTT.

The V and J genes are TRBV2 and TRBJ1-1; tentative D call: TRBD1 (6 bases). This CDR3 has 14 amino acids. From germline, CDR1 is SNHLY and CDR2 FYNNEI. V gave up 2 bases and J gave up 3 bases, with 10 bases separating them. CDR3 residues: CASSERGYDTEAFF. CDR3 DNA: TGTGCCAGCAGTGAAAGGGGGTACGACACTGAAGCTTTCTTT.

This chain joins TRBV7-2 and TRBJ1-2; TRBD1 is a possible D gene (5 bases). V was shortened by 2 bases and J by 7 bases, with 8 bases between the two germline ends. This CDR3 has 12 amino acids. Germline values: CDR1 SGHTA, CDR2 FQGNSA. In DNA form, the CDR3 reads TGTGCCAGCAGCTTACAGGGAGGTGGCTACACCTTC. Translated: CASSLQGGGYTF.

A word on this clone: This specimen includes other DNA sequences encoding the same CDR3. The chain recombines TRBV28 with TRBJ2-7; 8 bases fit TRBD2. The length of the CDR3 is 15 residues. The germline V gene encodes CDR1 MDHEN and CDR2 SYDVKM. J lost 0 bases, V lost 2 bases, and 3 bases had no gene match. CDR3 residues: CASSLGAGGSYEQYF. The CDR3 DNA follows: TGTGCCAGCAGTTTAGGGGCGGGGGGCTCCTACGAGCAGTACTTC. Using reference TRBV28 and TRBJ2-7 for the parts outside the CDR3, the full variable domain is DVKVTQSSRYLVKRTGEKVFLECVQDMDHENMFWYRQDPGLGLRLIYFSYDVKMKEKGDIPEGYSVSREKKERFSLILESASTNQTSMYLCASSLGAGGSYEQYFGPGTRLTVT.

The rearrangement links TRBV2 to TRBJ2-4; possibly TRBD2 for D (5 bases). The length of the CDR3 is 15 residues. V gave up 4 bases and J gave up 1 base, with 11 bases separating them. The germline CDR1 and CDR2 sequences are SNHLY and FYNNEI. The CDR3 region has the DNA TGTGCCAGCAGTGTCGAGGGTGACGCCAAAAACATTCAGTACTTC. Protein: CASSVEGDAKNIQYF.

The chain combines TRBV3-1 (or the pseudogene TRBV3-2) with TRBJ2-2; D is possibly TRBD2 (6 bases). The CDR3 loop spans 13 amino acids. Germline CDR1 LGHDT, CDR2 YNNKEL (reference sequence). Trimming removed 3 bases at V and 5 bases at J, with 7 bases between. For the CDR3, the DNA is TGTGCCAGCAGCCACCGGGGGACCGGGGAGCTGTTTTTT. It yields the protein CASSHRGTGELFF.

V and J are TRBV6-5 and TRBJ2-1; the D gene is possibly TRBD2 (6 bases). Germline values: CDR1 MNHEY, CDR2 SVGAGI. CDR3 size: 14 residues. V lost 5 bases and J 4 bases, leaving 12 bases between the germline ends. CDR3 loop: CASSTWAGYNEQFF. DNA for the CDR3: TGTGCCAGCAGTACTTGGGCGGGGTACAATGAGCAGTTCTTC.

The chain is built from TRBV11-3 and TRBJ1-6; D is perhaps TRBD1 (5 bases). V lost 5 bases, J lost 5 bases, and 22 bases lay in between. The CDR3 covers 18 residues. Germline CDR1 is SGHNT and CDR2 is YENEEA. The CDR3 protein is CASSRNPREGKNNSPLHF. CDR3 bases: TGTGCCAGCAGCCGTAACCCCAGGGAGGGGAAAAATAATTCACCCCTCCACTTT.

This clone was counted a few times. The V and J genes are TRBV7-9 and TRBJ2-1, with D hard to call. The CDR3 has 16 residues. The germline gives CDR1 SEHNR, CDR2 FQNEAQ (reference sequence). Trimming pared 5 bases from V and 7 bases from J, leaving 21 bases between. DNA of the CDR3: TGTGCCAGCAGCCCCGCTCGGCGGATGGCCGGGAATGAGCAGTTCTTC. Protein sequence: CASSPARRMAGNEQFF.

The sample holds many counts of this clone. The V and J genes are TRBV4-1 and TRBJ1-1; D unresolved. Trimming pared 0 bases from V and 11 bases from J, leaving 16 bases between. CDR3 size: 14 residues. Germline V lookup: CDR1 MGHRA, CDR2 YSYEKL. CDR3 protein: CASSQEFVVPGAFF. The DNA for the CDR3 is TGCGCCAGCAGCCAAGAGTTTGTAGTACCCGGGGCTTTCTTT.

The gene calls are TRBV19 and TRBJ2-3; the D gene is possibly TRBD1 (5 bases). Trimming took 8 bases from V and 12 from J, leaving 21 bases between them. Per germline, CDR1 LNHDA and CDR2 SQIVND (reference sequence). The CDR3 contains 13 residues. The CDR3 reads CASGARPEKRQYF. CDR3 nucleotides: TGTGCCAGTGGGGCCAGACCCGAAAAAAGACAGTATTTT.

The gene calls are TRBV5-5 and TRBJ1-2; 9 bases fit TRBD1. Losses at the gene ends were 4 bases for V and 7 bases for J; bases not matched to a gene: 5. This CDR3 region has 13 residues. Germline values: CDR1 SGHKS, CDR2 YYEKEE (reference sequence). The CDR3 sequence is CASSIQGAGGYTF. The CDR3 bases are TGTGCCAGCAGCATACAGGGGGCGGGTGGCTACACCTTC.

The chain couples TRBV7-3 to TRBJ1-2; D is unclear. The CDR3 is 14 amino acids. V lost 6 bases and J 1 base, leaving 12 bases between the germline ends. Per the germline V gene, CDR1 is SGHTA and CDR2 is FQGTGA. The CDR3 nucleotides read TGTGCCAGCAGTCCCTCGGTCGGTAACTATGGCTACACCTTC. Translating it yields CASSPSVGNYGYTF.

CDR3 residues: CASSLSGESGLYGYTF. The CDR3 DNA is TGTGCCAGCAGTTTAAGTGGGGAGTCTGGGCTATATGGCTACACCTTC. V and J are TRBV28 and TRBJ1-2; D call uncertain. The CDR3 spans 16 residues. V was clipped by 2 bases and J by 5 bases, with 18 bases between them. Germline values: CDR1 MDHEN, CDR2 SYDVKM.

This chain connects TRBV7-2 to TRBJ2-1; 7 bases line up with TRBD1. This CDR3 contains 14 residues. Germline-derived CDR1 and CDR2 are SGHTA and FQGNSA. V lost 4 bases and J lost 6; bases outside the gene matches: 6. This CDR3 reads CASSSGTDPNEQFF. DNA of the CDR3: TGTGCCAGCAGCTCCGGGACAGATCCCAATGAGCAGTTCTTC.

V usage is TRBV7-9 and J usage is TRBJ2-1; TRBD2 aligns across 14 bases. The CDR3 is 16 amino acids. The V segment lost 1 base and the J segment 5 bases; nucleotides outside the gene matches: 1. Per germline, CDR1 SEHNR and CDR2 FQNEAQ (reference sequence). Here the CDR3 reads CASSLGLAGGHNEQFF. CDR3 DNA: TGTGCCAGCAGCTTAGGACTAGCGGGAGGGCACAATGAGCAGTTCTTC.